This TCR beta chain was identified during a study of cytomegalovirus exposure and HLA in healthy donors. Turning to the study itself: The approximately 720 first-cohort repertoires and the 100 to 150 validation repertoires shared the same platform, a later analysis reported. Whole-study findings and limits: Subsequent analysis revealed that first-cohort TCR clusters tended to co-occur in the 120 validation repertoires.

V lost 4 bases and J lost 1, with 11 bases in between. This CDR3 comprises 14 residues. Germline V lookup: CDR1 SGHNT, CDR2 YYREEE (reference sequence). Note on this clone: The antigen remains undetermined.

Data came from immunoSEQ multiplex PCR; TCRdb stores just in-frame clones and leaves some out. The sample yields about 79,000 clones, 90% to 95% seen once. The TCR was taken from a young woman in good health and CMV-seronegative. The sample comprised PBMCs. The chain has TRBV5-4 and TRBJ1-1, with a possible D match to TRBD1 (6 bases). Here the CDR3 reads CASSPRGGNTEAFF. In DNA form, the CDR3 reads TGTGCCAGCAGCCCTAGGGGGGGGAACACTGAAGCTTTCTTT.